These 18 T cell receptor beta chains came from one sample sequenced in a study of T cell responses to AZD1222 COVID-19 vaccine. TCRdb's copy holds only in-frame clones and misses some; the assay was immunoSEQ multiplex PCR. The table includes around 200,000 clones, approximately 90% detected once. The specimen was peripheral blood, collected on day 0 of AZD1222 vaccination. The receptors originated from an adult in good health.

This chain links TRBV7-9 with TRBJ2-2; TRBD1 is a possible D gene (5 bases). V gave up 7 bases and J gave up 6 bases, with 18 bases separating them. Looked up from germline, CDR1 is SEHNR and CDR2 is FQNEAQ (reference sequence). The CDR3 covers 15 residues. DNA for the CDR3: TGTGCCAGCATGGGCGGCAAGGGGAAATCCGGGGAGCTGTTTTTT. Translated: CASMGGKGKSGELFF.

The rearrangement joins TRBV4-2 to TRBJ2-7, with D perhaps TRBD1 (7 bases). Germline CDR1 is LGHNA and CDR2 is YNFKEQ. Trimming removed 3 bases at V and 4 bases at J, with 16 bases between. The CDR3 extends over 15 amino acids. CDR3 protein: CASSQRQGGPYEQYF. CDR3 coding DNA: TGTGCCAGCAGCCAGAGACAGGGAGGTCCTTACGAGCAGTACTTC.

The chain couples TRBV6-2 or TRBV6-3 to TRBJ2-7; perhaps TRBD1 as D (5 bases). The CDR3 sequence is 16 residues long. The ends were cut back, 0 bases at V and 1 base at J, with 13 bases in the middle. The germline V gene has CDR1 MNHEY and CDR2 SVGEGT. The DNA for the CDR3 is TGTGCCAGCAGTTACTCGCGCACAGGCATATCCTACGAGCAGTACTTC. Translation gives CASSYSRTGISYEQYF.

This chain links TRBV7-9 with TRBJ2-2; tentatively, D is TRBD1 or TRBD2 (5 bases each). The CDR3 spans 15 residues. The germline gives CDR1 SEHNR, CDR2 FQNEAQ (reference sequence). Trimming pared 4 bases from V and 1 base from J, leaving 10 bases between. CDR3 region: CASSWPGRNTGELFF. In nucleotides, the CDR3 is TGTGCCAGCAGCTGGCCGGGACGGAACACCGGGGAGCTGTTTTTT.

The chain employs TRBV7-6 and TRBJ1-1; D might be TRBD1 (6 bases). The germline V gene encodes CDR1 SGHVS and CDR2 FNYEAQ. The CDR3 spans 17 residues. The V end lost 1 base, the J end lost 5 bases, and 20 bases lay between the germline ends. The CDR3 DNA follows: TGTGCCAGCAGCTTAGAGGGAACAGGGTCTCGATGGACTGAAGCTTTCTTT. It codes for CASSLEGTGSRWTEAFF.

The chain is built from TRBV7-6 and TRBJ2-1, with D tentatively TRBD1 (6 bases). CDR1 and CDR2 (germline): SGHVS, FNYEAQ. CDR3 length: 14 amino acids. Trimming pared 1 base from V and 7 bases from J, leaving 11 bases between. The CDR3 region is CASSLVGTKNEQFF. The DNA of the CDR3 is TGTGCCAGCAGCTTAGTCGGGACAAAAAATGAGCAGTTCTTC.

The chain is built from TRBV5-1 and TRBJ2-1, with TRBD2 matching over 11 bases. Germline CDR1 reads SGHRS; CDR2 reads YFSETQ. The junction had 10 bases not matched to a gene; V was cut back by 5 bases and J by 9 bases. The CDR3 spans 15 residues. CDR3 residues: CASSQSSGGSGEQFF. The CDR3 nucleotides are TGCGCCAGCAGTCAATCTAGCGGGGGGTCCGGTGAGCAGTTCTTC.

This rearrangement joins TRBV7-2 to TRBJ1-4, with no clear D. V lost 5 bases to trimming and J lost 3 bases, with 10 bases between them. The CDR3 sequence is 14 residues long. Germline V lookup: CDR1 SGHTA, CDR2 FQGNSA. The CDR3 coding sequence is TGTGCCAGCAGCCCCGGGCCGGCTAATGAAAAACTGTTTTTT. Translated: CASSPGPANEKLFF.

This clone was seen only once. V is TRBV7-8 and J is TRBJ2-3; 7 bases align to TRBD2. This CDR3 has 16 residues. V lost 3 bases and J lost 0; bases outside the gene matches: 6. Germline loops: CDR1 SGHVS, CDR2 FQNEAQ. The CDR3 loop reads CASSFKPSGSTDTQYF. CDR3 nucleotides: TGTGCCAGCAGCTTTAAGCCTAGCGGCAGCACAGATACGCAGTATTTT.

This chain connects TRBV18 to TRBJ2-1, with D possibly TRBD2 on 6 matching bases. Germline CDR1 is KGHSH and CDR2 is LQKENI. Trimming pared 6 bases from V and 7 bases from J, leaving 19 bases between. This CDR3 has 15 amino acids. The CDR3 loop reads CASSPAGLANNEQFF. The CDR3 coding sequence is TGTGCCAGCTCCCCGGCTGGTCTAGCGAATAATGAGCAGTTCTTC.

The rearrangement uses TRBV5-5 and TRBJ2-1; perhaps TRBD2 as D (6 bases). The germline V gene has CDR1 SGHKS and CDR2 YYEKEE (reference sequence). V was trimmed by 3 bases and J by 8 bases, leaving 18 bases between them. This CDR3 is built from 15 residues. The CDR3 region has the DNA TGTGCCAGCAGCTCCGCTAGCGCCCCAGAGTATGAGCAGTTCTTC. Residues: CASSSASAPEYEQFF.

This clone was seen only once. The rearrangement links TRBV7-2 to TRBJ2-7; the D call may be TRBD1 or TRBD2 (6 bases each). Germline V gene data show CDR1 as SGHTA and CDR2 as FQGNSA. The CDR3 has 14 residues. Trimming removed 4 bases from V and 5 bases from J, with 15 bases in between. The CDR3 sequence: CASSWHRDSHEQYF. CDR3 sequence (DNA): TGTGCCAGCAGCTGGCACAGGGACTCACACGAGCAGTACTTC.

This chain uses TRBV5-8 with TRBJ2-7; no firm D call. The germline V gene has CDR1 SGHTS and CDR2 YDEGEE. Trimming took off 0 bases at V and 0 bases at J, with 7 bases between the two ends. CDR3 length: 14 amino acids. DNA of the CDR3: TGTGCCAGCAGCTTGGACAGTCTCTCCTACGAGCAGTACTTC. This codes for CASSLDSLSYEQYF.

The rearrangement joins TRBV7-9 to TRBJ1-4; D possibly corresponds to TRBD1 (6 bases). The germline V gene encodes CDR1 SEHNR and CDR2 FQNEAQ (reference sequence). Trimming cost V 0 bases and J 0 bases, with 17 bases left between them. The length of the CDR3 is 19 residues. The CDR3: CASSLAVLARGPTNEKLFF. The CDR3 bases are TGTGCCAGCAGCTTAGCGGTCCTCGCCAGGGGTCCAACTAATGAAAAACTGTTTTTT.

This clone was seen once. CDR3 coding DNA: TGTGCCAGCAGTTCGGACGGACTTAATTCACCCCTCCACTTT. Protein product: CASSSDGLNSPLHF. V is TRBV6-5 and J is TRBJ1-6; D uncertain. V was pared by 4 bases and J by 6 bases, with 10 bases between. This CDR3 region has 14 residues. Per the germline V gene, CDR1 is MNHEY and CDR2 is SVGAGI.

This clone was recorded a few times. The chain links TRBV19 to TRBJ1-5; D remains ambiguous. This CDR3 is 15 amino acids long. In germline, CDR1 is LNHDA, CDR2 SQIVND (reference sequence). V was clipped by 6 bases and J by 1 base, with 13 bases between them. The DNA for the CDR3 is TGTGCCAGTAGGGCCCGGCGGGCCAGCAATCAGCCCCAGCATTTT. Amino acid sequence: CASRARRASNQPQHF. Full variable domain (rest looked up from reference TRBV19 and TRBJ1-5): DGGITQSPKYLFRKEGQNVTLSCEQNLNHDAMYWYRQDPGQGLRLIYYSQIVNDFQKGDIAEGYSVSREKKESFPLTVTSAQKNPTAFYLCASRARRASNQPQHFGDGTRLSIL.

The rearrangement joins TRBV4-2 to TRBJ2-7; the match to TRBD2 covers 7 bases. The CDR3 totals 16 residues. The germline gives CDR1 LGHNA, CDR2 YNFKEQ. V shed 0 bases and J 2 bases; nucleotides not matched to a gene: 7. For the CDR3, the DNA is TGTGCCAGCAGCCAAGATTGGACTAGACTACCCTACGAGCAGTACTTC. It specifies CASSQDWTRLPYEQYF.

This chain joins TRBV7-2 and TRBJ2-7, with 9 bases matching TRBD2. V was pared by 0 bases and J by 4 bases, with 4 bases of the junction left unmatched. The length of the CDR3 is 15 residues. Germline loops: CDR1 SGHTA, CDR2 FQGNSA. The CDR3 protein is CASSLARAGGYEQYF. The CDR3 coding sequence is TGTGCCAGCAGCTTAGCCCGAGCGGGAGGTTACGAGCAGTACTTC. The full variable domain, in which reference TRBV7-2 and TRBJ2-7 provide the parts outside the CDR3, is GAGVSQSPSNKVTEKGKDVELRCDPISGHTALYWYRQSLGQGLEFLIYFQGNSAPDKSGLPSDRFSAERTGGSVSTLTIQRTQQEDSAVYLCASSLARAGGYEQYFGPGTRLTVT.